Below, 25 T cell receptor beta chains from the same sample are listed, as sequenced in a study of early T cells in non-severe SARS-CoV-2 infection. TCRdb reprocessed the 5' RACE reads via MiXCR and lists one record per CDR3 protein. There are under 75,000 distinct CDR3 sequences in the sample; roughly 13% occur only once, and roughly a tenth lies in the top ten. The sequenced material came from whole blood. These receptors came from an adult who was a healthcare worker with PCR-confirmed SARS-CoV-2 infection or an uninfected control (not recorded which).

Of note for this clonotype: The CDR3 does not end in the conserved phenylalanine or tryptophan, so this is likely a read error. The chain carries TRBV7-2 and TRBJ1-6, with D possibly TRBD1 on 5 matching bases. V was clipped by 5 bases and J by 4 bases, with 12 bases between them. The CDR3 has 15 residues. Germline values: CDR1 SGHTA, CDR2 FQGNSA. This CDR3 reads CASSVGVAYNSPLHI. The CDR3 DNA sequence: TGTGCCAGCAGCGTAGGGGTCGCTTATAATTCACCCCTCCACATT.

This clonotype turned up a few times. As DNA, the CDR3 is TGCAGTGCTAGGCTGGGGGAGACCCAGTACTTC. Translated: CSARLGETQYF. V and J are TRBV20-1 and TRBJ2-5, with D uncertain. This CDR3 spans 11 amino acids. The V end was cut by 3 bases, the J end by 5 bases, with 7 bases between. Germline V gives CDR1 DFQATT, CDR2 SNEGSKA (reference sequence).

This clonotype was seen a few times. CDR3 sequence (DNA): TGTGCCAGCAGCCCCCTTGGGGGGAACTATGGCTACACCTTC. It yields the protein CASSPLGGNYGYTF. This chain connects TRBV7-3 to TRBJ1-2; possible D gene TRBD1, 5 bases. CDR1 is SGHTA and CDR2 is FQGTGA in the germline V gene. CDR3 length: 14 residues. Trimming took 5 bases from V and 2 from J, leaving 12 bases between them.

Many counts were recorded for this clonotype. The chain combines TRBV12-3 or TRBV12-4 with TRBJ1-5; TRBD1 might be the D (5 bases). The ends were cut back, 5 bases at V and 2 bases at J, with 16 bases in the middle. There are 16 residues in the CDR3. In DNA, the CDR3 is TGTGCCAGCAGTGCTACAACAGGTTTCGGCAATCAGCCCCAGCATTTT. Amino acid sequence: CASSATTGFGNQPQHF.

This clonotype was picked up many times. The V and J genes are TRBV12-3 or TRBV12-4 and TRBJ2-1; D not certain. Trimming shortened V by 5 bases and J by 3 bases, and 11 bases separated the two germline ends. This CDR3 is built from 14 residues. The CDR3 bases are TGTGCCAGCAGTACCCAAACAGTCTACAATGAGCAGTTCTTC. Its protein is CASSTQTVYNEQFF.

This clonotype was seen a handful of times. The rearrangement joins TRBV6-1 to TRBJ2-3; the match to TRBD2 covers 14 bases. The junction had 2 bases not matched to a gene; V was cut back by 1 base and J by 2 bases. Germline CDR1 and CDR2: MNHNS and SASEGT. The CDR3 length is 17 residues. CDR3 sequence reads: CASSEGGLAGATDTQYF. CDR3 DNA: TGTGCCAGCAGTGAAGGGGGACTAGCGGGGGCCACAGATACGCAGTATTTT.

The V and J genes are TRBV6-6 and TRBJ1-2, with a weak D call TRBD1 (5 bases). Germline V gene data show CDR1 as MNHNY and CDR2 as SVGAGI (reference sequence). The CDR3 is 15 amino acids. Deletions cut 2 bases from V and 4 bases from J, with 14 bases between. DNA of the CDR3: TGTGCCAGCAGTTACGCCGACAGCGCCAGCTATGGCTACACCTTC. Protein: CASSYADSASYGYTF.

CDR3 coding DNA: TGTGCCAGCAGCAAATTGACAGTGAACACTGAAGCTTTCTTT. It codes for CASSKLTVNTEAFF. The chain is built from TRBV14 and TRBJ1-1; TRBD1 is a possible D gene (5 bases). Germline V gene lookup returns CDR1 SGHDN and CDR2 FVKESK. V lost 5 bases and J 0 bases, leaving 10 bases between the germline ends. This CDR3 has 14 amino acids. Filled out from reference TRBV14 and TRBJ1-1, the complete variable domain reads EAGVTQFPSHSVIEKGQTVTLRCDPISGHDNLYWYRRVMGKEIKFLLHFVKESKQDESGMPNNRFLAERTGGTYSTLKVQPAELEDSGVYFCASSKLTVNTEAFFGQGTRLTVV.

This chain joins TRBV6-1 and TRBJ1-5; 7 bases match TRBD1. The V gene end was trimmed by 8 bases and the J gene end by 1 base; junction bases not matched to a gene: 5. CDR1 is MNHNS and CDR2 is SASEGT in the germline V gene. CDR3 size: 14 residues. CDR3 in DNA: TGTGCCAGCGTCGAGGGGGCGAGCAATCAGCCCCAGCATTTT. Its translation is CASVEGASNQPQHF.

This clonotype was found many times. The V gene is TRBV11-3, the J gene TRBJ2-2; 14 bases match TRBD2. J lost 1 base, V lost 5 bases, and 3 bases had no gene match. Germline CDR1 is SGHNT and CDR2 is YENEEA. The CDR3 runs 17 residues. The CDR3 nucleotides read TGTGCCAGCAGCAGGGGACTAGCGGGAGTGAACACCGGGGAGCTGTTTTTT. Translated: CASSRGLAGVNTGELFF.

This clonotype was recorded many times. The V gene is TRBV7-9, the J gene TRBJ2-1; D ambiguous. Per the germline V gene, CDR1 is SEHNR and CDR2 is FQNEAQ (reference sequence). V lost 0 bases and J lost 5, with 8 bases in between. This CDR3 is built from 14 residues. In nucleotides, the CDR3 is TGTGCCAGCAGCTTAGCGACTGTTAACAATGAGCAGTTCTTC. Translating it yields CASSLATVNNEQFF.

This sequence joins TRBV6-5 and TRBJ2-5; the match to TRBD1 covers 7 bases. Germline V gene lookup returns CDR1 MNHEY and CDR2 SVGAGI. This CDR3 region has 15 residues. The ends lost 4 bases at V and 2 bases at J; junction bases unmatched: 7. The CDR3 here is CASSSTGPWQETQYF. The CDR3 DNA is TGTGCCAGCAGTTCGACAGGGCCCTGGCAAGAGACCCAGTACTTC.

This sequence joins TRBV10-3 and TRBJ2-3; D is unclear. Germline CDR1 ENHRY, CDR2 SYGVKD. The germline V and J ends were trimmed by 2 bases and 13 bases, with 13 bases remaining between them. This CDR3 spans 12 amino acids. The CDR3 region has the DNA TGTGCCATCAGTGAGGCGAAGGGTCCAGAGTATTTT. This sequence encodes CAISEAKGPEYF.

The rearrangement links TRBV6-5 to TRBJ1-2, with D perhaps matching TRBD1 (6 bases). This CDR3 has 15 amino acids. CDR1 is MNHEY and CDR2 is SVGAGI in the germline V gene. Trimming took off 1 base at V and 3 bases at J, with 12 bases between the two ends. The CDR3 region has the DNA TGTGCCAGCAGTTACTGCCCACAGGGTTACTATGGCTACACCTTC. Translating gives CASSYCPQGYYGYTF.

About this clonotype itself: One end of the junction does not line up with germline, which may come from a read error. The chain carries TRBV5-1 and TRBJ1-6; D call uncertain. This CDR3 region has 15 residues. The germline gives CDR1 SGHRS, CDR2 YFSETQ. In DNA, the CDR3 is TGCGTCAGCAGCGGGGAGTTTAAACAGAATTCACCCCTCCACTTT. This codes for CVSSGEFKQNSPLHF.

By share of the sample, this clonotype is medium-sized. The gene calls are TRBV27 and TRBJ1-2; D not resolved. CDR3 length: 13 amino acids. The V and J ends lost 3 bases and 4 bases respectively, with 9 bases between them. Germline V lookup: CDR1 MNHEY, CDR2 SMNVEV (reference sequence). The CDR3 sequence is CASSFGVSYGYTF. The CDR3 DNA reads as TGTGCCAGCAGTTTTGGGGTTTCCTATGGCTACACCTTC.

This clonotype occurred many times. The chain links TRBV3-1 to TRBJ1-1, with D perhaps matching TRBD1 (5 bases). V lost 6 bases, J lost 8 bases, and 13 bases lay in between. Germline V gene data show CDR1 as LGHDT and CDR2 as YNNKEL (reference sequence). CDR3 size: 12 residues. In nucleotides, the CDR3 is TGTGCCAGCAGTCAGGGACTAACCGAAGCTTTCTTT. Its translation: CASSQGLTEAFF. The full variable domain, rest sourced from reference TRBV3-1 and TRBJ1-1, is DTAVSQTPKYLVTQMGNDKSIKCEQNLGHDTMYWYKQDSKKFLKIMFSYNNKELIINETVPNRFSPKSPDKAHLNLHINSLELGDSAVYFCASSQGLTEAFFGQGTRLTVV.

The CDR3 nucleotides read TGTGCCAGCAGCTTATTAGGGGAGCGCGAGGCTGAGCAGTTCTTC. This encodes CASSLLGEREAEQFF. The chain couples TRBV7-3 to TRBJ2-1, with D possibly being TRBD1 or TRBD2 (5 bases each). Germline lookup yields CDR1 SGHTA and CDR2 FQGTGA. The CDR3 has 15 amino acids. Trimming stripped 2 bases from V and 9 bases from J, with 17 bases between. The full variable domain, with the rest looked up from reference TRBV7-3 and TRBJ2-1, is GAGVSQTPSNKVTEKGKYVELRCDPISGHTALYWYRQSLGQGPEFLIYFQGTGAADDSGLPNDRFFAVRPEGSVSTLKIQRTERGDSAVYLCASSLLGEREAEQFFGPGTRLTVL.

The chain couples TRBV7-8 to TRBJ2-7; 8 nucleotides align to TRBD2. Germline V CDR1 and CDR2: SGHVS, FQNEAQ. There are 18 residues in the CDR3. The junction had 17 bases not matched to a gene; V was cut back by 2 bases and J by 5 bases. As DNA, the CDR3 is TGTGCCAGCAGCTTACCCCCTGTTCCGGGACGGACTAGCCACGAGCAGTACTTC. It encodes CASSLPPVPGRTSHEQYF.

Ten or more counts support this clonotype. This chain connects TRBV7-3 to TRBJ2-5, with D unclear. The V end was cut by 0 bases, the J end by 0 bases, with 2 bases between. This CDR3 is built from 13 residues. Germline values: CDR1 SGHTA, CDR2 FQGTGA. CDR3 region: CASSLTDQETQYF. CDR3 in DNA: TGTGCCAGCAGCTTAACGGACCAAGAGACCCAGTACTTC.

The chain is built from TRBV6-6 and TRBJ2-2; D perhaps matches TRBD1 (5 bases). V was trimmed by 0 bases and J by 5 bases, leaving 13 bases between them. This CDR3 spans 16 amino acids. Per germline, CDR1 MNHNY and CDR2 SVGAGI (reference sequence). DNA for the CDR3: TGTGCCAGCAGTTACTCGGCGCAGGGCGGTACCGGGGAGCTGTTTTTT. This encodes CASSYSAQGGTGELFF.

This clonotype turned up a few times. The chain joins TRBV5-4 to TRBJ2-3; 10 bases fit TRBD1. J was trimmed by 4 bases and V by 8 bases; bases with no gene match: 7. In germline, CDR1 is SGHNT, CDR2 YYREEE (reference sequence). This CDR3 region has 14 residues. CDR3 region: CASHRQGAPDTQYF. CDR3 DNA sequence: TGTGCCAGTCACCGACAGGGGGCCCCAGATACGCAGTATTTT.

The chain has TRBV24-1 and TRBJ2-3; possibly TRBD1 for D (8 bases). Germline CDR1 KGHDR, CDR2 SFDVKD. CDR3 length equals 15 residues. Trimming pared 10 bases from V and 0 bases from J, leaving 16 bases between. Here the CDR3 reads CATDGQGLSTDTQYF. CDR3 nucleotide sequence: TGTGCCACAGACGGACAGGGACTAAGCACAGATACGCAGTATTTT.

This clonotype was observed a few times. The CDR3 protein is CASSEKAGVYNEQFF. Here the CDR3 DNA reads TGTGCCAGCAGTGAAAAGGCGGGAGTCTACAATGAGCAGTTCTTC. The chain uses TRBV25-1 and TRBJ2-1; 7 bases match TRBD2. The V gene's germline CDR1 is MGHDK and CDR2 SYGVNS. This CDR3 is 15 amino acids long. The trim removed 2 bases at V and 3 bases at J, leaving 4 bases unmatched.

The chain recombines TRBV4-3 with TRBJ2-7; D uncertain. The CDR3 covers 14 residues. Trimming took off 0 bases at V and 4 bases at J, with 10 bases between the two ends. Germline-derived CDR1 and CDR2 are LGHNA and YSLEER. The CDR3 loop is CASSQDRTIYEQYF. The CDR3 DNA reads TGCGCCAGCAGCCAAGACAGGACGATATACGAGCAGTACTTC.